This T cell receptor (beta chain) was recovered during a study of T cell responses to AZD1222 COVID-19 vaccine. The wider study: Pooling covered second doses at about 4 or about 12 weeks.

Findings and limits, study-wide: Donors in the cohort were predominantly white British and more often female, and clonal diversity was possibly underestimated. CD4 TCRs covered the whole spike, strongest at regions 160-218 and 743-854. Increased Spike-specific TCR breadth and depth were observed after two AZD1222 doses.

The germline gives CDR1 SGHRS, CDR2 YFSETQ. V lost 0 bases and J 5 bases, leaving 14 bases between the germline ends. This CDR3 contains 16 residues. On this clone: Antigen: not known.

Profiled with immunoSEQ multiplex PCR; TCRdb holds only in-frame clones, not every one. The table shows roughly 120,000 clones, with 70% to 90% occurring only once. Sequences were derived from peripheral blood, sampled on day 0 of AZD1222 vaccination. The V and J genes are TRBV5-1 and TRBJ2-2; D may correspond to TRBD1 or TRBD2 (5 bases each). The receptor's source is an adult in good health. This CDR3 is CASSLETRGGTGELFF. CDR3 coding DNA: TGCGCCAGCAGCTTGGAGACGAGGGGTGGAACCGGGGAGCTGTTTTTT.